This TCR beta chain was found in a study of OX40 agonist ivuxolimab in advanced cancers. Regarding the study as a whole: Also present in some nonresponders was a low level of normalized T-cell clonal expansion. Still undetermined is the antigen specificity of the expanded peripheral T cells.

Cycle 7 day 1, cycle 4 day 1, and baseline were the timepoints at which blood was sampled. The CDR3 extends over 14 amino acids. V gave up 4 bases and J gave up 6 bases, with 14 bases separating them. Germline lookup yields CDR1 SGHRS and CDR2 YFSETQ. The data were produced by immunoSEQ multiplex PCR, yet TCRdb's version contains in-frame clones alone and is incomplete. The sample holds approximately 82,000 clones, about 90% seen once. Concerning this clone itself: What it binds is not known.

This material consisted of CD4+ or CD8+ T cells sorted from blood, taken in a trial of the OX40 agonist ivuxolimab. The clonotype comes from an adult with an advanced solid tumor such as melanoma, head and neck, liver or kidney cancer. The chain links TRBV5-1 to TRBJ2-1; a weak D match, TRBD2 (6 bases). The CDR3 nucleotides read TGCGCCAGCAGCCAAGGGACTTCCAGCAATGAGCAGTTCTTC. Translation gives CASSQGTSSNEQFF.